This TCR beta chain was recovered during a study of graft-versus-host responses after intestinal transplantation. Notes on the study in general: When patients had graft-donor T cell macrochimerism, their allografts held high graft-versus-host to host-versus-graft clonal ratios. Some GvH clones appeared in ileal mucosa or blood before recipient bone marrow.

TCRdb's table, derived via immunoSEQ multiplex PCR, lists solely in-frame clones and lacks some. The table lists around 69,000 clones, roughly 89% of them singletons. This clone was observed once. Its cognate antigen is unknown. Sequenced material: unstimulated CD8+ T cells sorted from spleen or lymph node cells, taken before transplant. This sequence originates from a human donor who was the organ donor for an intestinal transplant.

The DNA for the CDR3 is TGTGCCAGCAGCCAAGGCTCTACTGGGCTGGAGACCCAGTACTTC. Protein: CASSQGSTGLETQYF. The chain recombines TRBV14 with TRBJ2-5; no firm D call. Trimming removed 1 base at V and 5 bases at J, with 14 bases between. The germline gives CDR1 SGHDN, CDR2 FVKESK. This CDR3 spans 15 amino acids.